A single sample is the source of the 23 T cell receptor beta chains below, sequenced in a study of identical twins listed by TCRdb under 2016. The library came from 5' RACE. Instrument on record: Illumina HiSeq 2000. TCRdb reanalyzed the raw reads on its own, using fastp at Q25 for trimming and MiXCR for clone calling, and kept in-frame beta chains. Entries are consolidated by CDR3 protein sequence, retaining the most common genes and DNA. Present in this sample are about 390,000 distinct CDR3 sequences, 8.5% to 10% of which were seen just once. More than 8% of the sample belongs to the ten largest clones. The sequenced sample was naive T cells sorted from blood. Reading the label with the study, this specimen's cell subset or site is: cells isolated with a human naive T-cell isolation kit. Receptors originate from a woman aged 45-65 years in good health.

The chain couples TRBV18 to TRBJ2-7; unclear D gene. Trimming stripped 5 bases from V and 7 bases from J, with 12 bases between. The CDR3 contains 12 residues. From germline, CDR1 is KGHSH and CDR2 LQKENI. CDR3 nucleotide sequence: TGTGCCAGCTCATCGGGTGCCTGGGAGCAGTACTTC. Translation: CASSSGAWEQYF.

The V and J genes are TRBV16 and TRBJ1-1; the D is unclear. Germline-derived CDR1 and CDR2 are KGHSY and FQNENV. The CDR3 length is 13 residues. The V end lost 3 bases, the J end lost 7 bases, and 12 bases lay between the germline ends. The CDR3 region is CASSQPQQHEAFF. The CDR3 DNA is TGTGCCAGCAGCCAGCCCCAACAGCATGAAGCTTTCTTT.

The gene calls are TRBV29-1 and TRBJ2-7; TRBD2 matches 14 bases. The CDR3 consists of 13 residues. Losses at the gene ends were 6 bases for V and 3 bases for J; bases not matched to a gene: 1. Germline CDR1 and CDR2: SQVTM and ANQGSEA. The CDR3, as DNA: TGCAGCGTGGGACTAGCGGGAGACTACGAGCAGTACTTC. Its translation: CSVGLAGDYEQYF.

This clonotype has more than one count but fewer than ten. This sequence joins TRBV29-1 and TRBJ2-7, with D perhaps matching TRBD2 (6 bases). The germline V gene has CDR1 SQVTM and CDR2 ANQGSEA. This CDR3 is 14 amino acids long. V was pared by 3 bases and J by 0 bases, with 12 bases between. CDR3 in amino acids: CSVDGAGGSYEQYF. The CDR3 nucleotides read TGCAGCGTTGACGGAGCCGGGGGCTCCTACGAGCAGTACTTC.

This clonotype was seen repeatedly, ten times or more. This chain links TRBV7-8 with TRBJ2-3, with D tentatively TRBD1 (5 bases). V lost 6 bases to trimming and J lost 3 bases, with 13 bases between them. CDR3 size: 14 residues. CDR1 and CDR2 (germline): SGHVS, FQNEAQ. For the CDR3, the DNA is TGTGCCAGCAGTTACAGGAATACAACAGATACGCAGTATTTT. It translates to CASSYRNTTDTQYF.

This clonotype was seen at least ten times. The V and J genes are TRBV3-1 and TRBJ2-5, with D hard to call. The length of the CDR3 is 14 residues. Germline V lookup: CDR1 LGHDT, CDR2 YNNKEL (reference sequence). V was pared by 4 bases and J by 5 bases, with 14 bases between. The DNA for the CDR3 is TGTGCCAGCAGCCGCCGGGCGAGTATCGAGACCCAGTACTTC. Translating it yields CASSRRASIETQYF.

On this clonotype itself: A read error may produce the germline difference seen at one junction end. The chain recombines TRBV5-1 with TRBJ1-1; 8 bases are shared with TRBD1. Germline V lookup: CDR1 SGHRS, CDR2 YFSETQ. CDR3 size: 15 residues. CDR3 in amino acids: CASSLGGTGNSEAFF. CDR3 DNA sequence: TGCGCCAGCAGTTTGGGGGGGACAGGTAACTCTGAAGCTTTCTTT.

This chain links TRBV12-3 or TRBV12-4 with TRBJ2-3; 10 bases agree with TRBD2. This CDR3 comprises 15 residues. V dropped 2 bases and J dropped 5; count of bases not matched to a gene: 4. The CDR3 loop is CASSLTSGILDTQYF. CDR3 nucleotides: TGTGCCAGCAGTTTAACTAGCGGGATTTTAGATACGCAGTATTTT.

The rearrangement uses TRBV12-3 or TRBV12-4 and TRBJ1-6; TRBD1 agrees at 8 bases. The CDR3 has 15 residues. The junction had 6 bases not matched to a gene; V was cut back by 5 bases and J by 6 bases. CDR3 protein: CASSPRTGSNSPLHF. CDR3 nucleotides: TGTGCCAGCAGTCCAAGGACAGGGAGTAATTCACCCCTCCACTTT.

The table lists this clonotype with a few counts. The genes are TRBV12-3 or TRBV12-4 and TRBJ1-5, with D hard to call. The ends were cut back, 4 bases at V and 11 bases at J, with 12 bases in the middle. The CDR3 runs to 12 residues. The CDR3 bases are TGTGCCAGCAGTTACCGCATTCTGACCCAGCATTTT. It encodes CASSYRILTQHF.

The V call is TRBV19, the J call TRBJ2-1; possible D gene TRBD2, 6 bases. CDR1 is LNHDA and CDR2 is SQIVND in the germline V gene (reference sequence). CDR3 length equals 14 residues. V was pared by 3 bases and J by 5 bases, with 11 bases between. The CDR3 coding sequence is TGTGCCAGTAGTATTGCGGGGTTACACAATGAGCAGTTCTTC. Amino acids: CASSIAGLHNEQFF.

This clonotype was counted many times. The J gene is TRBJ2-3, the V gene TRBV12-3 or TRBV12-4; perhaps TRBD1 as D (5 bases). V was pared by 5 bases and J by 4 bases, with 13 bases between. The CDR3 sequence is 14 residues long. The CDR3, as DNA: TGTGCCAGCAGTCCAGGGTCTTTGGCAGATACGCAGTATTTT. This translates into CASSPGSLADTQYF.

For the CDR3, the DNA is TGCAGTGCAGAGGACGGGAGGGAGACCCAGTACTTC. This gives the protein CSAEDGRETQYF. The chain joins TRBV20-1 to TRBJ2-5; 7 nucleotides line up with TRBD2. The CDR3 is 12 residues long. Germline CDR1 and CDR2: DFQATT and SNEGSKA (reference sequence). Trimming removed 6 bases from V and 5 bases from J; junction bases left unmatched: 6.

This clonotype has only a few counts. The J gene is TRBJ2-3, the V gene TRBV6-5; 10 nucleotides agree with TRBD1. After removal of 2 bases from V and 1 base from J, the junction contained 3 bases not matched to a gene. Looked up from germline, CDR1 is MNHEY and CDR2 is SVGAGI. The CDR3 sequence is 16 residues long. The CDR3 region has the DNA TGTGCCAGCAGTTACGTTGGGACAGGGGGCACAGATACGCAGTATTTT. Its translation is CASSYVGTGGTDTQYF.

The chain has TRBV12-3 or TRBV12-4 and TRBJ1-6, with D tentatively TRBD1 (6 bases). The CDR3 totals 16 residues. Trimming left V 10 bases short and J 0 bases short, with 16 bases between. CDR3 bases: TGTGCCACCCTACAGGGAGGCCTCTCCTATAATTCACCCCTCCACTTT. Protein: CATLQGGLSYNSPLHF.

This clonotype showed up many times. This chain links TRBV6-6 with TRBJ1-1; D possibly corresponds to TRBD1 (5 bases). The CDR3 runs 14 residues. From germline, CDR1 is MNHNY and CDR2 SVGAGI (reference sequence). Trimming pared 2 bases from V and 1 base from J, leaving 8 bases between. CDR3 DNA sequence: TGTGCCAGCAGTTACGGGACGGGGAACACTGAAGCTTTCTTT. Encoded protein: CASSYGTGNTEAFF.

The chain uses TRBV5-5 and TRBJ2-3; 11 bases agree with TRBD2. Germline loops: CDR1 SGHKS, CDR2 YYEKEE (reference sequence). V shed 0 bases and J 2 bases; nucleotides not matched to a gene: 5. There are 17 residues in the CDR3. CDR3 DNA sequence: TGTGCCAGCAGCTTGGAACTAGCGGGAGCCAACACAGATACGCAGTATTTT. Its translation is CASSLELAGANTDTQYF.

DNA of the CDR3: TGCGCCAGCAGCCATGGATCCACCGGGGAGCTGTTTTTT. This encodes CASSHGSTGELFF. V and J are TRBV5-1 and TRBJ2-2; no firm D call. Deletions cut 4 bases from V and 4 bases from J, with 8 bases between. This CDR3 is built from 13 residues. Germline values: CDR1 SGHRS, CDR2 YFSETQ. Together with reference TRBV5-1 and TRBJ2-2, the CDR3 gives the full variable domain: KAGVTQTPRYLIKTRGQQVTLSCSPISGHRSVSWYQQTPGQGLQFLFEYFSETQRNKGNFPGRFSGRQFSNSRSEMNVSTLELGDSALYLCASSHGSTGELFFGEGSRLTVL.

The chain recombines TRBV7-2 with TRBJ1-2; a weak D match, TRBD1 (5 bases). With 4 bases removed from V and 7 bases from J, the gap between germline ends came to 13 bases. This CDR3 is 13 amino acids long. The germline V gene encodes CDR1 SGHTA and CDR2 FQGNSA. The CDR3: CASSSPGQFGYTF. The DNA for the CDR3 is TGTGCCAGCAGCTCGCCAGGGCAGTTTGGCTACACCTTC.

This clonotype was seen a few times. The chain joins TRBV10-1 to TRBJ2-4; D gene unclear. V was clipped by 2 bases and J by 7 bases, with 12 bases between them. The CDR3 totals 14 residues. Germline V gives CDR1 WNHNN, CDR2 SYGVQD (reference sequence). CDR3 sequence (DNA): TGCGCCAGCAGTGAGGGGTCTAGGCGGAACATTCAGTACTTC. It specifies CASSEGSRRNIQYF.

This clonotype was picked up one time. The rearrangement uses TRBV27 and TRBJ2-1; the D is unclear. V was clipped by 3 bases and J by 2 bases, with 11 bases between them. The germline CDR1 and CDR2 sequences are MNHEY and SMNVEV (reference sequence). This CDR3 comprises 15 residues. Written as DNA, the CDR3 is TGTGCCAGCAGTTTGGCGGACGGGCCCTACAATGAGCAGTTCTTC. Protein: CASSLADGPYNEQFF.

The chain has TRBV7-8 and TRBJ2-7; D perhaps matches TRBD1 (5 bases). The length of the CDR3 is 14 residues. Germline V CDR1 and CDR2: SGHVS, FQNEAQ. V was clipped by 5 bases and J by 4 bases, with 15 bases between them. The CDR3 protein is CASSLEPGAYEQYF. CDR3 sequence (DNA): TGTGCCAGCAGCCTCGAACCTGGGGCTTACGAGCAGTACTTC.

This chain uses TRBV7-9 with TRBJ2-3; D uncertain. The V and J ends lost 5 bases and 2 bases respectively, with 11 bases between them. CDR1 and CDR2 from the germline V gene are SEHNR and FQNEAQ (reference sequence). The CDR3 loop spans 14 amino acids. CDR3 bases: TGTGCCAGCAGCCCCGAGACACACACAGATACGCAGTATTTT. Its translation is CASSPETHTDTQYF.